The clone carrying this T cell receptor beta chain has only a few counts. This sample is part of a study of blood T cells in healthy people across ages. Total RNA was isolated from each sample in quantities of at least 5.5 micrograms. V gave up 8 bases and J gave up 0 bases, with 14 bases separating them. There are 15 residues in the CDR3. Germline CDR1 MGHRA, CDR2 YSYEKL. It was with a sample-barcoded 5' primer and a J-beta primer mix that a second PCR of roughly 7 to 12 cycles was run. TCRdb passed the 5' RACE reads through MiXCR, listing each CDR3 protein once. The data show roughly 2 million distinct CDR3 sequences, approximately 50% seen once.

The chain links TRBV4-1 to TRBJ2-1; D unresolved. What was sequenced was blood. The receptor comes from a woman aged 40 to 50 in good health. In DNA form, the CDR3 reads TGCGCCAGCGGTCCGGGCGCGAGCTCCTACAATGAGCAGTTCTTC. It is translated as CASGPGASSYNEQFF.